The source of this T cell receptor (beta chain) is a study of OX40 agonist ivuxolimab in advanced cancers. Study information: A male proportion of about 86% was recorded, with mean age roughly 62 years and range roughly 23 to 79.

Generated by immunoSEQ multiplex PCR, the TCRdb table keeps only in-frame clones and is missing some. The sample lists more than 50,000 clones, approximately 84% occurring once. CDR1 and CDR2 (germline): SGHRS, YFSETQ. This CDR3 spans 14 amino acids. Trimming pared 0 bases from V and 8 bases from J, leaving 11 bases between. The starting material was CD4+ or CD8+ T cells sorted from blood, obtained in a trial of the OX40 agonist ivuxolimab. The sequence was obtained from an adult with an advanced solid tumor such as melanoma, head and neck, liver or kidney cancer. The chain combines TRBV5-1 with TRBJ1-4; D remains ambiguous. The CDR3 DNA sequence: TGCGCCAGCAGCTTGGACACCCCGGGAGAAAAACTGTTTTTT. This encodes CASSLDTPGEKLFF.